This T cell receptor beta chain was captured in a study of CD8 T cells in ankylosing spondylitis. Overall study results and limits: Relatively scarce in peripheral blood, disease-linked clones were CD8+. Characteristic, it appeared, of ankylosing spondylitis blood was a TCR beta motif of fewer than 10 highly homologous variants. Prior literature has documented some motif variants in synovial fluid and blood from reactive arthritis. The authors reported significant enrichment of disease-linked clones in matched ankylosing spondylitis synovial fluid.

V lost 2 bases and J lost 5; bases outside the gene matches: 7. Looked up from germline, CDR1 is MNHEY and CDR2 is SMNVEV (reference sequence). The CDR3 covers 16 residues. Libraries for TCR beta were made by quantitative 5'-RACE with molecular barcodes. TCRdb reprocessed the 5' RACE reads with MiXCR, giving one entry per CDR3 protein. The data hold about 840,000 distinct CDR3 sequences, with about 11% observed a single time. The sample holds a few counts of this clonotype. Its antigen remains unidentified. The chain links TRBV27 to TRBJ1-5; 9 nucleotides line up with TRBD1. This clonotype originated in a male donor with ankylosing spondylitis. The sequenced sample consisted of blood, either unsorted or a sorted T cell fraction (not recorded which). CDR3 sequence (DNA): TGTGCCAGCAGTTTACGTCCGACAGGGGGGGATCAGCCCCAGCATTTT. Protein: CASSLRPTGGDQPQHF.